This TCR beta chain stems from a study of neurological immune-mediated disorders. Study-level results: Private repertoires in all groups were suggested by the absence of shared CDR3 amino acid sequences among expanded clones across subjects.

With 10-nucleotide random UMIs, 5'RACE was used to make the cDNA. TCRdb re-analysed the 5' RACE reads in MiXCR, keeping a single row per CDR3 protein. The sample has under 90,000 distinct CDR3 sequences, about a tenth seen once. The CDR3 length is 13 residues. Trimming shortened V by 3 bases and J by 7 bases, and 13 bases separated the two germline ends. Germline assignment: CDR1 DFQATT and CDR2 SNEGSKA (reference sequence). This clonotype was recorded at least ten times. Its antigen remains unidentified. The sequenced material came from PBMCs. This TCR was sampled from a man aged 35 to 55 in good health. The gene calls are TRBV20-1 and TRBJ1-5, with a possible D match to TRBD1 (5 bases). CDR3 DNA sequence: TGCAGTGCTAGTCCCGGGACCCACCAGCCCCAGCATTTT. Protein sequence: CSASPGTHQPQHF.